A selection of T cell receptor beta chains follows, all from one sample in a study of shared clonotypes between healthy human individuals. Profiling relied on immunoSEQ multiplex PCR, and the TCRdb table lists in-frame clones only, not all of them. The sample yields roughly 1,500,000 clones, about 98.5% seen once. The sample taken for sequencing was naive CD4+ T cells sorted from blood. These receptors all come from a man aged 25-40 years in good health. The CDR3 runs from the conserved cysteine through the conserved F or W. Fields, in order: D gene, J gene, clone size, V gene, CDR3 DNA, CDR3 protein. A D gene is named only where the DNA matches it firmly. Where a row states a size, it is once, few, many or the class of an expanded clone; other rows omit it.

NA	TRBJ1-4	NA	TRBV11-2	TGTGCCAGCAGCTTAGCCCGGCGGAGGGGTGAAAAACTGTTTTTT	CASSLARRRGEKLFF
NA	TRBJ1-4	NA	TRBV5-5	TGTGCCAGCAGCCTGTCTACAACTAATGAAAAACTGTTTTTT	CASSLSTTNEKLFF
NA	TRBJ1-1	NA	TRBV7-9	TGTGCCAGCAGGGAGAACGGGGGGCCGCTTGAAGCTTTCTTT	CASRENGGPLEAFF
NA	TRBJ2-5	NA	TRBV5-1	TGCGCCAGCAGCACCGGACGGGATTTGGAGACCCAGTACTTC	CASSTGRDLETQYF
TRBD2	TRBJ2-7	NA	TRBV4-1	TGCGCCAGCAGCCAAGGCGGACTAGCGGGAGCGTTCGAGCAGTACTTC	CASSQGGLAGAFEQYF
NA	TRBJ2-7	NA	TRBV5-1	TGCGCCAGCAGCTTTTCCGGGACATTGTCCTACGAGCAGTACTTC	CASSFSGTLSYEQYF
NA	TRBJ2-1	NA	TRBV5-6	TGTGCCAGCAGGATTAGGTCCTACAATGAGCAGTTCTTC	CASRIRSYNEQFF
NA	TRBJ2-5	NA	TRBV9	TGTGCCAGCAGCGTAGGGGCGTGGGGGGCGCGTCAAGAGACCCAGTACTTC	CASSVGAWGARQETQYF
NA	TRBJ2-2	NA	TRBV28	TGTGCCAGCAGTTCGCTCAGGGACACCGGGGAGCTGTTTTTT	CASSSLRDTGELFF
TRBD1	TRBJ1-4	NA	TRBV28	TGTGCCAGCAGTCCGGGACAGGATAATGAAAAACTGTTTTTT	CASSPGQDNEKLFF
NA	TRBJ2-7	NA	TRBV7-6	TGTGCCAGCAGCTTAGCGGTTTCCTACGAGCAGTACTTC	CASSLAVSYEQYF
TRBD2	TRBJ2-3	once	TRBV27	TGTGCCAGCACCCTGACTAGCGCCTGGACAGATACGCAGTATTTT	CASTLTSAWTDTQYF
NA	TRBJ2-7	NA	TRBV18	TGTGCCAGCTCACCTTCTACGGGCTCGCCCTACGAGCAGTACTTC	CASSPSTGSPYEQYF
NA	TRBJ2-7	NA	TRBV9	TGTGCCAGCAGCGTAGGGAACAGAGGCTACGAGCAGTACTTC	CASSVGNRGYEQYF
NA	TRBJ1-4	NA	TRBV27	TGTGCCAGCAGTTTAATAGTTTTGGAAGAAAAACTGTTTTTT	CASSLIVLEEKLFF
TRBD1	TRBJ2-5	NA	TRBV5-6	TGTGCCAGCAGCCCTTTTGTGTCCTCGACAGGGCAAGAGACCCAGTACTTC	CASSPFVSSTGQETQYF
NA	TRBJ2-1	NA	TRBV5-5	TGTGCCAGCTTACCCGGGGTTACGCAGTACAATGAGCAGTTCTTC	CASLPGVTQYNEQFF
TRBD1	TRBJ2-2	NA	TRBV18	TGTGCCAGCTCACGGGACAGGGGCAACACCGGGGAGCTGTTTTTT	CASSRDRGNTGELFF
NA	TRBJ1-3	NA	TRBV7-2	TGTGCCAGCAGCGGAGGGATCTCTGGAAACACCATATATTTT	CASSGGISGNTIYF
NA	TRBJ2-7	NA	TRBV11-3	TGTGCCAGCAGCACCCCGGGACGTCCCTACGAGCAGTACTTC	CASSTPGRPYEQYF
NA	TRBJ1-4	NA	TRBV28	TGTGCCAGCAGACCGGGGGGTTTAGTTGAAAAACTGTTTTTT	CASRPGGLVEKLFF
NA	TRBJ1-2	once	TRBV15	TGTGCCACCAGCAGTGGCGTTGACGGCTACACCTTC	CATSSGVDGYTF
NA	TRBJ2-7	once	TRBV10-3	TGTGCCATCAGTGGAGGACAGACCTACGAGCAGTACTTC	CAISGGQTYEQYF
NA	TRBJ1-4	NA	TRBV2	TGTGCCAGCGAGAGGGGGTATGAAAAACTGTTTTTT	CASERGYEKLFF
TRBD2	TRBJ2-1	once	TRBV9	TGTGCCAGCAGCGTAGCTGGGCTAGAGGGGAGGGAAGAGCAGTTCTTC	CASSVAGLEGREEQFF
NA	TRBJ2-7	NA	TRBV18	TGTGCCAGCTCAGTAACGCCGGGAATCTCCTACGAGCAGTACTTC	CASSVTPGISYEQYF
NA	TRBJ1-1	NA	TRBV5-4	TGTGCCAGCAGCTTGGGTCTCCTGGACACTGAAGCTTTCTTT	CASSLGLLDTEAFF
NA	TRBJ2-7	NA	TRBV5-6	TGTGCCAGCAGCTTATTGGGTTACGACGAGCAGTACTTC	CASSLLGYDEQYF
NA	TRBJ2-2	NA	TRBV15	TGTGCCACCAGCGGGACGACAGGTCATTACACCGGGGAGCTGTTTTTT	CATSGTTGHYTGELFF
TRBD2	TRBJ2-1	NA	TRBV7-9	TGTGCCAGCAGCTTTGCGACTAGCGGGAACGCCTATGAGCAGTTCTTC	CASSFATSGNAYEQFF
NA	TRBJ1-5	NA	TRBV18	TGTGCCAGCTCACCAGAGTGGGATCAGCCCCAGCATTTT	CASSPEWDQPQHF
NA	TRBJ2-1	once	TRBV28	TGTGCCAGCAGCACGAACAATGAGCAGTTCTTC	CASSTNNEQFF
TRBD2	TRBJ2-2	NA	TRBV11-2	TGTGCCAGCAGCTCGGGACTAGCGGGGACCGGGGAGCTGTTTTTT	CASSSGLAGTGELFF
NA	TRBJ1-2	NA	TRBV30	TGTGCCTGGAGTTACGCCCATGGCTACACCTTC	CAWSYAHGYTF
TRBD2	TRBJ2-1	NA	TRBV2	TGTGCCGGTTCCGGAGGACTAGTAGGTGAGCAGTTCTTC	CAGSGGLVGEQFF
TRBD1	TRBJ2-7	NA	TRBV27	TGTGCCAGCAGCTCGCGACTCCGGGACAGGCACACCTACTACGAGCAGTACTTC	CASSSRLRDRHTYYEQYF
NA	TRBJ1-1	NA	TRBV5-1	TGCGCCAGCAGAGATCATCCAGGGGTCTCTGAAGCTTTCTTT	CASRDHPGVSEAFF
NA	TRBJ1-2	NA	TRBV2	TGTGCCAGCGGTAGGGCTTATGGCTACACCTTC	CASGRAYGYTF
TRBD1	TRBJ1-2	once	TRBV29-1	TGCAGCGTTCCAGGGGGCGCCTCTGGCTACACCTTC	CSVPGGASGYTF
TRBD2	TRBJ2-1	NA	TRBV19	TGTGCCAGTAGTCCTCGCGGGGGCTCCTACAATGAGCAGTTCTTC	CASSPRGGSYNEQFF
TRBD2	TRBJ2-3	NA	TRBV7-2	TGTGCCAGCAGCTATACATGGGGGGGAGATACGCAGTATTTT	CASSYTWGGDTQYF
NA	TRBJ2-3	once	TRBV10-2	TGCGCCAGCGCAGGGAGTTCTAGCACAGATACGCAGTATTTT	CASAGSSSTDTQYF
TRBD2	TRBJ2-1	NA	TRBV11-1	TGTGCCAGCAGCCCTTCAGGGAGGGCTGGACGTGAGCAGTTCTTC	CASSPSGRAGREQFF
NA	TRBJ2-3	NA	TRBV7-2	TGTGCCAGCTGCCGGGACTCCCGGACAGATACGCAGTATTTT	CASCRDSRTDTQYF
NA	TRBJ2-2	NA	TRBV30	TGTGCCTGGGAACCCCACCCGGGACATCTGAACACCGGGGAGCTGTTTTTT	CAWEPHPGHLNTGELFF
TRBD1	TRBJ1-2	NA	TRBV25-1	TGTGCCAGCAGCGGGAACAGGGGTTGGGGCTATGGCTACACCTTC	CASSGNRGWGYGYTF
NA	TRBJ2-7	NA	TRBV6-5	TGTGCCAGCAGGGCCGTGAACGAGCAGTACTTC	CASRAVNEQYF
NA	TRBJ2-1	NA	TRBV19	TGTGCCAGTAAAACTGACAGCCTCAGGCTCGGGCAGTTCTTC	CASKTDSLRLGQFF
NA	TRBJ2-7	NA	TRBV7-9	TGTGCCAGCAGCAACCGGGACGTCTACGAGCAGTACTTC	CASSNRDVYEQYF
NA	TRBJ2-5	NA	TRBV5-1	TGCGCCAGCAGCTTGGAGGCAGGGGAGGAGACCCAGTACTTC	CASSLEAGEETQYF
TRBD1	TRBJ2-7	NA	TRBV28	TGTGCCAGCAGGGAGACAGGGGAGAGCGAGCAGTACTTC	CASRETGESEQYF
TRBD1	TRBJ2-7	NA	TRBV10-1	TGCGCCAGCAGTGGAGTGTCGGGGACAGGGTGGTACGAGCAGTACTTC	CASSGVSGTGWYEQYF
NA	TRBJ2-5	NA	TRBV6-5	TGTGCCAGCAGTTGGGGGAGACTTCAAGAGACCCAGTACTTC	CASSWGRLQETQYF
TRBD1	TRBJ1-1	NA	TRBV11-1	TGTGCCAGCAGCGGAGGGACAGGGTGGGTAGAAGCTTTCTTT	CASSGGTGWVEAFF
TRBD1	TRBJ2-3	NA	TRBV19	TGTGCCAGTAGTTCCCTCACCGGGACAGGGGCACGCAATACGCAGTATTTT	CASSSLTGTGARNTQYF
TRBD2	TRBJ2-1	NA	TRBV7-6	TGTGCCAGCAGCTCGGGACTAGCGGGAGTAGGCTATGAGCAGTTCTTC	CASSSGLAGVGYEQFF
NA	TRBJ1-2	NA	TRBV9	TGTGCCAGCAGCGTAGAACAGGGTGCTAACTATGGCTACACCTTC	CASSVEQGANYGYTF
TRBD1	TRBJ2-3	NA	TRBV7-2	TGTGCCAGCAGCGCGGACAGGGCTGGGGCGTCGGATACGCAGTATTTT	CASSADRAGASDTQYF
TRBD1	TRBJ1-5	NA	TRBV5-5	TGTGCCAGCAGTTTGGTACAGGGGGCTAAGCCCCAGCATTTT	CASSLVQGAKPQHF